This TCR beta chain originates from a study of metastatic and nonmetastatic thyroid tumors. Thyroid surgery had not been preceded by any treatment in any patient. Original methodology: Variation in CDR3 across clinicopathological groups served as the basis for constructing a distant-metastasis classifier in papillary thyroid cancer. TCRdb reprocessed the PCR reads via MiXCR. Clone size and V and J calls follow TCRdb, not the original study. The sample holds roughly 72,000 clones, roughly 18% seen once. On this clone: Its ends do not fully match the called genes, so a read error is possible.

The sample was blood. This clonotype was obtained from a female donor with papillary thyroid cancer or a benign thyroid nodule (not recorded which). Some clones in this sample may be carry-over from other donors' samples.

This CDR3 is CASILAGWRDQPQHF. In DNA form, the CDR3 reads TGTGCCAGCATCTTAGCGGGGTGGCGCGATCAGCCCCAGCATTTT. V usage is TRBV7-9 and J usage is TRBJ1-5; D unresolved. Germline-derived CDR1 and CDR2 are SEHNR and FQNEAQ (reference sequence). This CDR3 is 15 amino acids long.